This T cell receptor beta chain was identified in a study of cytomegalovirus exposure and HLA in healthy donors. Whole-study results and caveats: Some segments of the V type, notably TRBV6-2 and TRBV6-3, were excluded as indistinguishable. The study had only CMV serostatus as immune exposure information.

In the case of this clone: Its antigen is currently unknown.

PCR employed 60 Vbeta and 13 Jbeta primers. TCRdb's copy holds only in-frame clones and misses some; the assay was immunoSEQ multiplex PCR. The specimen's table records over 110,000 clones. V shed 5 bases and J shed 4 bases, with 17 bases lying between them. This CDR3 is 15 amino acids long. Germline assignment: CDR1 SGHTA and CDR2 FQGNSA. The V call is TRBV7-2, the J call TRBJ1-2; D gene uncertain. The TCR was taken from a male donor in good health and CMV-seronegative. The sample taken for sequencing was PBMCs. The CDR3 loop reads CASSASRGVGYGYTF. The CDR3 DNA reads as TGTGCCAGCAGCGCATCACGTGGAGTCGGCTATGGCTACACCTTC.